This T cell receptor (beta chain) emerged from a study of TIL therapy for anti-PD-1-resistant metastatic lung cancer (dated by TCRdb to 2020 to 2023). Describing the broader study: Tumors were harvested prior to any PD-1/PD-L1 blockade, after which nivolumab was administered to patients, and lymphodepletion, expanded TIL infusion and IL-2 were given to patients who progressed. Among the enrolled patients, the median age was approximately 49 years (range about 38-85), and the median tumor PD-L1 proportion score was less than 6.5%. The cohort was predominantly lung adenocarcinoma, with a handful of EGFR-mutant and two ALK-rearranged tumors, and half of patients were current or former smokers. A median non-synonymous tumor mutation burden of more than 1.2 mutations per megabase was determined across the cohort by whole-exome sequencing. Clonotypes were tracked across tumor, expanded TIL product and serial blood samples by T cell receptor beta sequencing of tumor and peripheral blood. On the study overall, not on this receptor specifically: The study protocol defined all tumor marker inferences as exploratory. The baseline peripheral repertoire was partially replaced by infused TIL clonotypes, which then decayed over months, and persistence showed no apparent association with response. Generalizability was limited because the cohort was highly selected, with more treatment-naive, never-smoker and oncogene-addicted patients included than is typical.

TCR beta CDR3 regions were amplified from genomic DNA by bias-controlled multiplex PCR with the immunoSEQ v3 hsTCRB kit. An Illumina NextSeq 500 was used to sequence the TCR libraries, reaching 1.5 million to 2 million read pairs at survey level or roughly 4.5-6 million at deep level. In the original analysis: V, D and J genes were assigned, non-productive sequences were removed, and clonality was reported by immunoSEQ Analyzer software. Repertoires were compared using productive Simpson clonality and Morisita overlap index of productive TRB rearrangements between infused TIL and blood. For each clone in blood, the absolute clonotype count was estimated by multiplying the lymphocyte count by the CD3+ fraction and by the clone's productive frequency. TCRdb holds this immuneACCESS table with in-frame rearrangements only. Some clones are missing; in checked studies, unresolved V genes explain under half, and the rest has no known cause. The D gene and trimming were derived from the DNA, and the V and J assignments and clone size from that table. Within this sample are tens of thousands of clones, with 80% to 90% of them counted one time only. The ten largest clones capture more than 4.5% of the sample.

What this sample's time point label stands for: pre-treatment sample, taken before nivolumab and TIL therapy. A phase I trial run at two centers enrolled adults with stage 4 NSCLC between late 2017 and 2020. Samples were obtained from a single-arm, open-label phase I trial in which tumor-infiltrating lymphocyte therapy with nivolumab was evaluated in advanced non-small cell lung cancer. Blood mononuclear cells were isolated from EDTA tubes by Ficoll gradient and were snap-frozen as pellets, and DNA was extracted with a Qiagen mini-prep kit. Trimming accounts for 4 bases at V and 3 bases at J, while the number of junction bases matched to no gene is 9. In the germline V gene, CDR1 corresponds to SGHVS and CDR2 to FQNEAQ. Spanning cysteine to phenylalanine, the CDR3 consists of 16 amino acids. Here the CDR3 DNA is all that survives: 48 bases in frame from base 1. This clone has just a few counts. Its recognized antigen is unknown. Per-base qualities were not stored, and no clone one base away is much larger.

The receptor chain draws on TRBV7-8 and TRBJ1-5; 7 of the junction bases match TRBD1. The receptor's source is a person between 30 and 79 years old with non-small cell lung cancer. The sequences come from blood, collected at baseline. The nucleotides are TGTGCCAGCAGCTCAGAAGAGGGGACAGCCAATCAGCCCCAGCATTTT. This yields the protein CASSSEEGTANQPQHF.